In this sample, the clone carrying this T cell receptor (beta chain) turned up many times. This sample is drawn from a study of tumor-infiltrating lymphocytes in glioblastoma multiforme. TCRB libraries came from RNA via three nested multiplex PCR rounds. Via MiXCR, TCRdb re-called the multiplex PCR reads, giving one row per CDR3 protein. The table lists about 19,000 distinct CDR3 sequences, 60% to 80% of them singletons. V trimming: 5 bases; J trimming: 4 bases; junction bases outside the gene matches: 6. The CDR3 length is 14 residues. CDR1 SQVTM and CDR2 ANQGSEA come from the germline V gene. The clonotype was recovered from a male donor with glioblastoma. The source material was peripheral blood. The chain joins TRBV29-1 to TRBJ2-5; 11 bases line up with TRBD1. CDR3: CSVSPGTGGETQYF. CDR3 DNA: TGCAGCGTTTCCCCCGGGACAGGGGGAGAGACCCAGTACTTC.